Listed below are T cell receptor beta chains from one sample, sequenced in a study of cytomegalovirus exposure and HLA in healthy donors. Measured with immunoSEQ multiplex PCR; TCRdb has only the in-frame clones, and not every one. Recorded for this sample: 100,000 to 150,000 clones. The sample taken for sequencing was PBMCs. All receptors derive from a woman between 40 and 50 years old in good health and CMV-seronegative. Both conserved end residues are part of each CDR3. Each record gives: V gene, CDR3 protein.

v_call: TRBV5-4; cdr3_aa: CASSPGLAGATGELFF
v_call: TRBV7-9; cdr3_aa: CASSSLGTGISPLHF
v_call: TRBV6-1; cdr3_aa: CASSDDVWRITDTQYF
v_call: TRBV5-1; cdr3_aa: CASSLAGLQMGNTIYF
v_call: TRBV5-4; cdr3_aa: CASSLTDYGYTF
v_call: TRBV5-1; cdr3_aa: CASSWDRVGNTEAFF
v_call: TRBV5-4; cdr3_aa: CASTLWGVTEAFF
v_call: TRBV7-9; cdr3_aa: CASSFPETGINYGYTF
v_call: TRBV25-1; cdr3_aa: CASSEYRGGEDEKLFF
v_call: TRBV5-1; cdr3_aa: CASASNNGGTEAFF
v_call: TRBV27; cdr3_aa: CASSSGGANTGELFF
v_call: TRBV18; cdr3_aa: CASSPARESEAFF
v_call: TRBV4-2; cdr3_aa: CASSQDRGEKLFF
v_call: TRBV7-2; cdr3_aa: CASSLSYRGASGANVLTF
v_call: TRBV19; cdr3_aa: CASSAGQAIWGSGANVLTF
v_call: TRBV5-8; cdr3_aa: CASSFNRGVYNEQFF
v_call: TRBV2; cdr3_aa: CASITGGDYGYTF
v_call: TRBV7-2; cdr3_aa: CASSGQENTEAFF
v_call: TRBV11-2; cdr3_aa: CASSPGQRNQPQHF
v_call: TRBV7-2; cdr3_aa: CASSELAGELFF
v_call: TRBV10-3; cdr3_aa: CAISARTGPNNEQFF
v_call: TRBV7-3; cdr3_aa: CASSRRGQGDAGELFF
v_call: TRBV7-2; cdr3_aa: CASSFGSQETQYF
v_call: TRBV5-1; cdr3_aa: CASSLQGHTEAFF
v_call: TRBV28; cdr3_aa: CASSLTERAAVQFF
v_call: TRBV7-3; cdr3_aa: CASSAGGGANNEQFF
v_call: TRBV5-6; cdr3_aa: CASSLAFGQLSRAFF
v_call: TRBV4-1; cdr3_aa: CASSQDGRGSGYTF
v_call: TRBV6-1; cdr3_aa: CASSEAVDRAGSPLHF
v_call: TRBV18; cdr3_aa: CASSPPVGGTNGYTF
v_call: TRBV7-2; cdr3_aa: CASRGGSDTQYF
v_call: TRBV7-2; cdr3_aa: CASSSGGFGTSGNTIYF
v_call: TRBV4-2; cdr3_aa: CASSQGTGGRTEAFF
v_call: TRBV7-9; cdr3_aa: CASSLVTGTGAKEAFF
v_call: TRBV28; cdr3_aa: CASSLVTGGEGYTF
v_call: TRBV7-2; cdr3_aa: CASSSLAVPGDTQYF
v_call: TRBV10-3; cdr3_aa: CAISEGQGTEKLFF
v_call: TRBV5-1; cdr3_aa: CASSPEPEETQYF
v_call: TRBV5-1; cdr3_aa: CASKQGPYSNQPQHF
v_call: TRBV28; cdr3_aa: CASSAPGGAKNIQYF
v_call: TRBV4-3; cdr3_aa: CASSQDKESFYTF
v_call: TRBV2; cdr3_aa: CAGERGQGAGGYTF
v_call: TRBV29-1; cdr3_aa: CSGLTGGGIATNEKLFF
v_call: TRBV6-1; cdr3_aa: CASSEGSRIQFF
v_call: TRBV4-2; cdr3_aa: CASSQAGGVPDTQYF
v_call: TRBV7-9; cdr3_aa: CASSFLPGREEDTQYF
v_call: TRBV4-3; cdr3_aa: CASSQDPRDNYGYTF
v_call: TRBV15; cdr3_aa: CATSKRAGSYEQYF
v_call: TRBV4-2; cdr3_aa: CASSLRGGQGNEKLFF